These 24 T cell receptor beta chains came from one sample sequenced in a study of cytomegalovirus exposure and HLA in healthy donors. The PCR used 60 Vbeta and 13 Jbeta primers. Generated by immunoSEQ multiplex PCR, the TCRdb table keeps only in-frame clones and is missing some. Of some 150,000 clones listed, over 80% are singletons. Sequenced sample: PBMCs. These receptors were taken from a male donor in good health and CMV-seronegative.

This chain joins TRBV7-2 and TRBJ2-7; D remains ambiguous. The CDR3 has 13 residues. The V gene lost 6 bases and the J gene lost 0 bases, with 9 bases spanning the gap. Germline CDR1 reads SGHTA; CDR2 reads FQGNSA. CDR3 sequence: CASSYPSSYEQYF. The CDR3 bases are TGTGCCAGCAGTTATCCGAGCTCCTACGAGCAGTACTTC.

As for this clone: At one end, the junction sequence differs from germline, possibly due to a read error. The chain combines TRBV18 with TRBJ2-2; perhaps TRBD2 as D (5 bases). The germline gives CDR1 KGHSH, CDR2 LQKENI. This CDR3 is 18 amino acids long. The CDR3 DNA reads TGTGCCAGCTCCTACCTACGCAGAACCTTATCGAACACCGGGGAGCCGTTTTTT. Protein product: CASSYLRRTLSNTGEPFF.

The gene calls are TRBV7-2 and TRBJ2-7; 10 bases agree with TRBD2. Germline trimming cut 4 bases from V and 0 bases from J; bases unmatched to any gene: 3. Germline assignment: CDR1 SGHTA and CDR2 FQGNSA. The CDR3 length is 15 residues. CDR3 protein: CASSSLAGGSYEQYF. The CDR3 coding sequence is TGTGCCAGCAGCTCCTTAGCGGGAGGCTCCTACGAGCAGTACTTC.

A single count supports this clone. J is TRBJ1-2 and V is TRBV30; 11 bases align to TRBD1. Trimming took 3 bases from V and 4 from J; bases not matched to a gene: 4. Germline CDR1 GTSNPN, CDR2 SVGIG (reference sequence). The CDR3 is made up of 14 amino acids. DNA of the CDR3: TGTGCCTGGAGCAGGACAGGGGGCAGCTATGGCTACACCTTC. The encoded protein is CAWSRTGGSYGYTF.

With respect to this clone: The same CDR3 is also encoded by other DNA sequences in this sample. This CDR3 is CASSPGQGGEKLFF. The CDR3 nucleotides read TGTGCCAGCAGCCCTGGACAGGGAGGCGAAAAACTGTTTTTT. The chain employs TRBV5-4 and TRBJ1-4; 8 bases agree with TRBD1. V lost 4 bases to trimming and J lost 8 bases; unmatched junction nucleotides: 7. The CDR3 sequence is 14 residues long. Germline V lookup: CDR1 SGHNT, CDR2 YYREEE (reference sequence).

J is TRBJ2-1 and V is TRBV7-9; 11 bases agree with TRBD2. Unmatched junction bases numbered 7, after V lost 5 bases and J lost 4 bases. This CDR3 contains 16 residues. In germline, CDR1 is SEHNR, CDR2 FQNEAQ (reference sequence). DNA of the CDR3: TGTGCCAGCAGCCTGCTGACTAGCGGGGCTTACAATGAGCAGTTCTTC. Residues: CASSLLTSGAYNEQFF.

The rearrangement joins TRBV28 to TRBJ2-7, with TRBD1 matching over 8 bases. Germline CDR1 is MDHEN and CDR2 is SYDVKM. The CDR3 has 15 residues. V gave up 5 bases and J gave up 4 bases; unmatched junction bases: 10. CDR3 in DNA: TGTGCCAGCAGTCTCGGGACAGGTAGTTTATACGAGCAGTACTTC. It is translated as CASSLGTGSLYEQYF.

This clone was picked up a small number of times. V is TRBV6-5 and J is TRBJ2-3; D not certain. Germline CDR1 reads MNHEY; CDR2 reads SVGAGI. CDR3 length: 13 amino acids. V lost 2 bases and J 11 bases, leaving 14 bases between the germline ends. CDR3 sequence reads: CASSYTVSLEQYF. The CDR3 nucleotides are TGTGCCAGCAGTTACACGGTCTCCCTAGAGCAGTATTTT.

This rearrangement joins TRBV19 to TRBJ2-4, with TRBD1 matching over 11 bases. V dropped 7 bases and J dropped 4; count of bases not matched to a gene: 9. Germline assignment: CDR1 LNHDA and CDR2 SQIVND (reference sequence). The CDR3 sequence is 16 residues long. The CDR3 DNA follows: TGTGCCAGTACGCAAGGGGGGACAGGGGGGAAAAACATTCAGTACTTC. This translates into CASTQGGTGGKNIQYF. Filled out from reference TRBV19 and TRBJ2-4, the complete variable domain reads DGGITQSPKYLFRKEGQNVTLSCEQNLNHDAMYWYRQDPGQGLRLIYYSQIVNDFQKGDIAEGYSVSREKKESFPLTVTSAQKNPTAFYLCASTQGGTGGKNIQYFGAGTRLSVL.

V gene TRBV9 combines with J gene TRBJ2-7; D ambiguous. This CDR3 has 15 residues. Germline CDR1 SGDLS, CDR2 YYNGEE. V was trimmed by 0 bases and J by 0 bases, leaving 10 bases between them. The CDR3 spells CASSVGPVSSYEQYF. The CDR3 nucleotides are TGTGCCAGCAGCGTAGGTCCGGTGAGCTCCTACGAGCAGTACTTC.

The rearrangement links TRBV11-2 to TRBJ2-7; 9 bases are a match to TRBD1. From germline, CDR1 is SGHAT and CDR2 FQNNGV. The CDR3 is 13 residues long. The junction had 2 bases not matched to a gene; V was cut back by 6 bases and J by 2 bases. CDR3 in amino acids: CASSRQGAYEQYF. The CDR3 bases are TGTGCCAGCAGTCGACAGGGGGCCTACGAGCAGTACTTC. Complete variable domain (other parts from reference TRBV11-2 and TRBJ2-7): EAGVAQSPRYKIIEKRQSVAFWCNPISGHATLYWYQQILGQGPKLLIQFQNNGVVDDSQLPKDRFSAERLKGVDSTLKIQPAKLEDSAVYLCASSRQGAYEQYFGPGTRLTVT.

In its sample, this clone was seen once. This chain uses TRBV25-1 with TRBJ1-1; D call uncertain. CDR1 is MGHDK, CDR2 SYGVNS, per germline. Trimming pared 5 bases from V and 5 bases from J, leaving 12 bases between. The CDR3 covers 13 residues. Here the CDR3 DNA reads TGTGCCAGCAGTCCCCTCACCCGGACTGAAGCTTTCTTT. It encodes CASSPLTRTEAFF.

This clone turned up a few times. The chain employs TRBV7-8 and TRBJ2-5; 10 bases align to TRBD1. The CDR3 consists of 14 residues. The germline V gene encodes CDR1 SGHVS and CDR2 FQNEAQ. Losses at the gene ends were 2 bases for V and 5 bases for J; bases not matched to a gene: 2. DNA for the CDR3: TGTGCCAGCAGCTTACTGGGACAGGGGGAGACCCAGTACTTC. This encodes CASSLLGQGETQYF.

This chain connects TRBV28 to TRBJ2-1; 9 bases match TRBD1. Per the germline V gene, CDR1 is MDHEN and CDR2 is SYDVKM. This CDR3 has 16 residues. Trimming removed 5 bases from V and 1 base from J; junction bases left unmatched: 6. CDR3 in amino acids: CASSPLGTGSYNEQFF. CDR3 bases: TGTGCCAGCAGTCCCCTGGGGACAGGGTCCTACAATGAGCAGTTCTTC.

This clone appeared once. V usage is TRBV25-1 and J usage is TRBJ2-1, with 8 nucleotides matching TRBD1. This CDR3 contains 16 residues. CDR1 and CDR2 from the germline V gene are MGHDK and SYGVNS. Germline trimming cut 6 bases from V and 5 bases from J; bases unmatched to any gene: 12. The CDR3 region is CASSLPGQDFNNEQFF. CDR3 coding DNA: TGTGCCAGCAGCCTCCCGGGACAGGATTTTAACAATGAGCAGTTCTTC.

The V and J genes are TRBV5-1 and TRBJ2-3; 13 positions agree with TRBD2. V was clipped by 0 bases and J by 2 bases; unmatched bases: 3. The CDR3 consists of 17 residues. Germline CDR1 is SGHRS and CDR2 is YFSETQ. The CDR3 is CASSLGTSGSPTDTQYF. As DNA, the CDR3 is TGCGCCAGCAGCTTGGGGACTAGCGGGAGTCCCACAGATACGCAGTATTTT. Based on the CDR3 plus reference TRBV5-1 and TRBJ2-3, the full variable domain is KAGVTQTPRYLIKTRGQQVTLSCSPISGHRSVSWYQQTPGQGLQFLFEYFSETQRNKGNFPGRFSGRQFSNSRSEMNVSTLELGDSALYLCASSLGTSGSPTDTQYFGPGTRLTVL.

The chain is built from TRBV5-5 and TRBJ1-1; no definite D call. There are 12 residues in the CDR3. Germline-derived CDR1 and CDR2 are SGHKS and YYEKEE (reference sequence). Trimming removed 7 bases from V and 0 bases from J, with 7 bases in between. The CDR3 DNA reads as TGTGCCAGCGTAGATATGAACACTGAAGCTTTCTTT. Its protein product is CASVDMNTEAFF.

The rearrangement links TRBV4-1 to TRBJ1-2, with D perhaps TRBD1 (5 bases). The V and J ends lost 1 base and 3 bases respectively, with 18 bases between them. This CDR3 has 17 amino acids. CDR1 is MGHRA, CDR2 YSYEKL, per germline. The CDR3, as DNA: TGCGCCAGCAGCCAAGGGTTAGCGGGGGGTCGGGACTATGGCTACACCTTC. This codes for CASSQGLAGGRDYGYTF.

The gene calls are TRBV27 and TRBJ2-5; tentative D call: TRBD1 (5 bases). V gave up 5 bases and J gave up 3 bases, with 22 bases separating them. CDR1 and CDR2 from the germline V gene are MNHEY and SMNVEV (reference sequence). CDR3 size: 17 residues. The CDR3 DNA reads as TGTGCCAGCAGTCCCTCCGTAGGGGATCGTTCCAAAGAGACCCAGTACTTC. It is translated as CASSPSVGDRSKETQYF.

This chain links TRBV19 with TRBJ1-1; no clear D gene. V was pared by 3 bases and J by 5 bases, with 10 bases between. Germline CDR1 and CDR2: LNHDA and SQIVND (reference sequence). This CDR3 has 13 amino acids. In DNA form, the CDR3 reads TGTGCCAGTAGTATTTATTCCGGGACTGAAGCTTTCTTT. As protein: CASSIYSGTEAFF.

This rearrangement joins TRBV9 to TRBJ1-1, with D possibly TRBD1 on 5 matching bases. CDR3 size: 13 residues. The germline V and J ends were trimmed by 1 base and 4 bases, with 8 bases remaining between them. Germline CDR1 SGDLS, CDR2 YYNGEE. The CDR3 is CASSVNGATEAFF. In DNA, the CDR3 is TGTGCCAGCAGCGTAAATGGGGCCACTGAAGCTTTCTTT.

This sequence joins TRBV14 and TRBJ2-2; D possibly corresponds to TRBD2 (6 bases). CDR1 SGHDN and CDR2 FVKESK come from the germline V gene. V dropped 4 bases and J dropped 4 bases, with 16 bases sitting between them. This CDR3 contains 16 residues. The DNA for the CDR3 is TGTGCCAGCAGCCCCATGGAGGGCGGGTTCACCGGGGAGCTGTTTTTT. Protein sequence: CASSPMEGGFTGELFF.

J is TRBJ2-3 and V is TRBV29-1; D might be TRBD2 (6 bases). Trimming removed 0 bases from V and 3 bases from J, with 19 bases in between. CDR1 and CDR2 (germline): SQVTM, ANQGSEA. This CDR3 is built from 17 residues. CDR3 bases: TGCAGCGTTGAAGAAAGTGCCAAGGGGAGGCGGACAGATACGCAGTATTTT. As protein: CSVEESAKGRRTDTQYF.

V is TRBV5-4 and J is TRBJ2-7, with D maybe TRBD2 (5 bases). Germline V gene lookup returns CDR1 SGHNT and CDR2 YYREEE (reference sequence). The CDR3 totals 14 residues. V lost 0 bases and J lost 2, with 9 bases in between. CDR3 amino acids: CASSLGGITYEQYF. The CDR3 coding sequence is TGTGCCAGCAGCTTGGGAGGGATAACCTACGAGCAGTACTTC.